This TCR beta chain was sequenced for a study of early T cells in non-severe SARS-CoV-2 infection. Via MiXCR, TCRdb re-called the 5' RACE reads, giving one row per CDR3 protein. The data hold about 20,000 distinct CDR3 sequences, with 5.9% observed a single time. This clonotype was seen at least ten times. The CDR3 contains 14 residues. V was shortened by 1 base and J by 6 bases, with 13 bases between the two germline ends. Germline V gene data show CDR1 as LGHDT and CDR2 as YNNKEL (reference sequence). The sample taken for sequencing was whole blood. This receptor was taken from an adult who was a healthcare worker with PCR-confirmed SARS-CoV-2 infection or an uninfected control (not recorded which). The chain carries TRBV3-1 and TRBJ2-7, with D hard to call. DNA for the CDR3: TGTGCCAGCAGCCAAGGGGATTTAAGACGCGAGCAGTACTTC. It is translated as CASSQGDLRREQYF.